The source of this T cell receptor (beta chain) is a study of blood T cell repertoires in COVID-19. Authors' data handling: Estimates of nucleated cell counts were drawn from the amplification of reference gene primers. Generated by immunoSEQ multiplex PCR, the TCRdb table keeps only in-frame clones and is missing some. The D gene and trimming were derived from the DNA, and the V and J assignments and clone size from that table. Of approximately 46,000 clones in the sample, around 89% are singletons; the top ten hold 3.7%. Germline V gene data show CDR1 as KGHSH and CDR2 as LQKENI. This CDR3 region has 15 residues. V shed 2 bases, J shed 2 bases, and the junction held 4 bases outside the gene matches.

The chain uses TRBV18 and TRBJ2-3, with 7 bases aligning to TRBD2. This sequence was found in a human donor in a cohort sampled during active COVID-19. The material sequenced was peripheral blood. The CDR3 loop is CASSPIAGFTDTQYF. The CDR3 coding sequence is TGTGCCAGCTCACCAATAGCGGGTTTCACAGATACGCAGTATTTT.